In this sample, the clone carrying this T cell receptor beta chain turned up many times. The antigen is unknown. The sample comes from a study of identical twins. Study-level findings and limits: High-abundance cord blood beta clonotypes had fewer insertions; memory repertoires showed none. Recombination models fit unrelated individuals' TCR alpha sharing but underestimated twins'.

Using its own MiXCR run on the 5' RACE reads, TCRdb lists one record per CDR3 protein. The sample contains 300,000 or so distinct CDR3 sequences, roughly 10% of which appear only once. This CDR3 has 12 amino acids. Between the trimmed V and J ends, which lost 2 bases and 5 bases, there was a span of 6 bases. There were only healthy Caucasians among the donors. These records were also assigned to another study, of yellow fever vaccine responses in identical twins.

The sequencing sample was made of CD8+ T cells sorted from blood. This TCR came from a woman younger than 30 in good health. The chain employs TRBV12-3 or TRBV12-4 and TRBJ2-5; D uncertain. The CDR3 DNA is TGTGCCAGCAGTTTACCGGCGGAGACCCAGTACTTC. Translated: CASSLPAETQYF.